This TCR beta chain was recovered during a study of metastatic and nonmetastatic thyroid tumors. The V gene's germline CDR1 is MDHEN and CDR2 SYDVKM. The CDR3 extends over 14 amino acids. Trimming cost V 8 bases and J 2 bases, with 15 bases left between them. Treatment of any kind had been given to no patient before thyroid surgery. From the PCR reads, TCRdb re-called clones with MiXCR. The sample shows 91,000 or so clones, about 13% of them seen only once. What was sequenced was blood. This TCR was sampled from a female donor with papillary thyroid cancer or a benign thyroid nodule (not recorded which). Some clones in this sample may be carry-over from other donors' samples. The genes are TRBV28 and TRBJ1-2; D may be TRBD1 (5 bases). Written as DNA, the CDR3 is TGTGCCAGCGGCGGGGCTCTTCTAAACTATGGCTACACCTTC. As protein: CASGGALLNYGYTF.